These 7 T cell receptor beta chains came from one sample sequenced in a study of blood T cell repertoires in COVID-19. Assay used: immunoSEQ multiplex PCR; TCRdb lists only in-frame clones, some missing. The table records approximately 85,000 clones, about nine tenths of them present only once. Input material: peripheral blood. The source of these receptors is a woman in her forties or fifties with active or convalescent COVID-19.

This clone was recorded a few times. V gene TRBV5-6 combines with J gene TRBJ1-3, with D uncertain. V lost 0 bases and J 2 bases, leaving 9 bases between the germline ends. The CDR3 spans 15 residues. CDR1 SGHDT and CDR2 YYEEEE come from the germline V gene. The CDR3 loop reads CASSLGASPGNTIYF. As DNA, the CDR3 is TGTGCCAGCAGCTTGGGGGCTTCCCCTGGAAACACCATATATTTT. Supplemented by reference TRBV5-6 and TRBJ1-3, the full variable domain reads DAGVTQSPTHLIKTRGQQVTLRCSPKSGHDTVSWYQQALGQGPQFIFQYYEEEERQRGNFPDRFSGHQFPNYSSELNVNALLLGDSALYLCASSLGASPGNTIYFGEGSWLTVV.

The J gene is TRBJ2-7, the V gene TRBV4-3; TRBD1 is a possible D gene (5 bases). The germline V and J ends were trimmed by 2 bases and 7 bases, with 15 bases remaining between them. Germline assignment: CDR1 LGHNA and CDR2 YSLEER. CDR3 size: 14 residues. For the CDR3, the DNA is TGCGCCAGCAGCCAAAATACAGGCGTGAAGGAGCAGTACTTC. This translates into CASSQNTGVKEQYF.

V is TRBV4-2 and J is TRBJ2-5; D is possibly TRBD2 (7 bases). Germline loops: CDR1 LGHNA, CDR2 YNFKEQ. Trimming shortened V by 5 bases and J by 5 bases, and 21 bases separated the two germline ends. The CDR3 totals 16 residues. This CDR3 is CASSSNTAGARETQYF. CDR3 DNA: TGTGCCAGCAGCTCGAACACCGCGGGGGCACGGGAGACCCAGTACTTC.

This clone appeared once. The chain combines TRBV6-1 with TRBJ2-2, with D possibly matching TRBD2 (6 bases). The CDR3 totals 16 residues. V was trimmed by 0 bases and J by 0 bases, leaving 8 bases between them. From germline, CDR1 is MNHNS and CDR2 SASEGT. CDR3 sequence (DNA): TGTGCCAGCAGTGAAGCGCGGGGAACGAACACCGGGGAGCTGTTTTTT. Its protein product is CASSEARGTNTGELFF.

This chain uses TRBV11-2 with TRBJ1-3; possibly TRBD1 for D (6 bases). This CDR3 region has 16 residues. V lost 5 bases and J lost 7, with 21 bases in between. The germline V gene encodes CDR1 SGHAT and CDR2 FQNNGV. The CDR3 spells CASSQERRQVFNTIYF. CDR3 in DNA: TGTGCCAGCAGCCAAGAACGGAGACAGGTTTTTAACACCATATATTTT.

The genes are TRBV30 and TRBJ1-6; D gene uncertain. Trimming removed 0 bases from V and 10 bases from J, with 19 bases in between. The CDR3 is 16 residues long. CDR1 is GTSNPN and CDR2 is SVGIG in the germline V gene (reference sequence). CDR3 DNA sequence: TGTGCCTGGAGTGTAAGAACAGCGTCCTCGGGGTCACCCCTCCACTTT. The encoded protein is CAWSVRTASSGSPLHF.

This clone was seen a single time. The chain uses TRBV29-1 and TRBJ1-5; D remains unclear. There are 13 residues in the CDR3. Trimming took 3 bases from V and 1 from J, leaving 7 bases between them. Germline V gene data show CDR1 as SQVTM and CDR2 as ANQGSEA. CDR3 sequence: CSVDSRSNQPQHF. For the CDR3, the DNA is TGCAGCGTTGATTCACGGAGCAATCAGCCCCAGCATTTT.